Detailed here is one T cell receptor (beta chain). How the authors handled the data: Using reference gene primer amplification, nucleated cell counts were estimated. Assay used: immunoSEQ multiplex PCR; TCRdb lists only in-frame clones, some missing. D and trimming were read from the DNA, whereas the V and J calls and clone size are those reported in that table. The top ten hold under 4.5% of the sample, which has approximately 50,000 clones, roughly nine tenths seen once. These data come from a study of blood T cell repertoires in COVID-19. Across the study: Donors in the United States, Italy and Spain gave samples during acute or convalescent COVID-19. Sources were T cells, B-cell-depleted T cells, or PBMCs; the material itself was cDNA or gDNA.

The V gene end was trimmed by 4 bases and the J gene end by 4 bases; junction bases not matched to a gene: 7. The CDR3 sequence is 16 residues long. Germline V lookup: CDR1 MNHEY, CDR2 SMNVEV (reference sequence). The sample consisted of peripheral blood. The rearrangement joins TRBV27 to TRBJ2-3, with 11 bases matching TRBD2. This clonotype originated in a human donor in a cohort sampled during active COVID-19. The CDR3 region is CASSYLSGRAPDTQYF. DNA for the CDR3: TGTGCCAGCAGTTACCTTAGCGGGAGGGCCCCAGATACGCAGTATTTT.